This T cell receptor (beta chain) is from a study of spatial heterogeneity in lung cancer. Overall study results and limits: Whereas they appeared in blood less at follow-up, ubiquitous expanded tumor TCRs appeared there more at resection.

Ten or more counts support this clonotype. Antigen unknown. TCRdb analysed the 5' RACE reads with MiXCR anew, one entry per CDR3 protein. The repertoire has 25,000 or so distinct CDR3 sequences, around 4.7% of them found once; the top ten carry less than 5.5%. Noted time point: sample taken at primary tumor resection. In each case, whole RNA from tumor, nontumor lung or frozen PBMC was sequenced unsorted. V lost 10 bases and J lost 2; bases outside the gene matches: 4. The CDR3 totals 12 residues. CDR1 SEHNR and CDR2 FQNEAQ come from the germline V gene (reference sequence). This receptor was taken from a male donor with early-stage non-small cell lung cancer. The starting material was PBMCs, obtained at surgery. The V call is TRBV7-9, the J call TRBJ2-7, with 8 positions matching TRBD1. CDR3 protein: CATGGRTYEQYF. In nucleotides, the CDR3 is TGTGCCACAGGGGGCAGGACCTACGAGCAGTACTTC.